These 20 T cell receptor beta chains share one sample of origin, sequenced in a study of control samples from healthy donors and cancer patients. The protocol was immunoSEQ multiplex PCR, while the TCRdb copy is restricted to in-frame clones and leaves out a portion. The sample lists roughly 18,000 clones; more than 70% were seen once. The sequencing sample was made of PBMCs. The receptor set was obtained from a woman aged 70 to 79 with colorectal cancer.

CDR3 residues: CASSWGRGETQYF. CDR3 in DNA: TGTGCCAGCAGTTGGGGCCGGGGGGAGACCCAGTACTTC. This rearrangement joins TRBV6-2 or TRBV6-3 to TRBJ2-5, with a weak D call TRBD2 (6 bases). The CDR3 loop spans 13 amino acids. Germline CDR1 reads MNHEY; CDR2 reads SVGEGT. The V end was cut by 4 bases, the J end by 5 bases, with 11 bases between.

This chain links TRBV5-6 with TRBJ1-3; TRBD1 matches 8 bases. V dropped 4 bases and J dropped 7; count of bases not matched to a gene: 13. Per germline, CDR1 SGHDT and CDR2 YYEEEE. This CDR3 comprises 16 residues. CDR3 residues: CASSLPQGQGMNTIYF. The CDR3 coding sequence is TGTGCCAGCAGCCTACCGCAAGGACAGGGCATGAACACCATATATTTT.

The chain combines TRBV18 with TRBJ1-3, with 7 bases matching TRBD1. Germline lookup yields CDR1 KGHSH and CDR2 LQKENI. The CDR3 spans 16 residues. V gave up 7 bases and J gave up 3 bases; unmatched junction bases: 12. The CDR3 region has the DNA TGTGCCAGCTACCGAACCGGGACAGCTTTTGGAAACACCATATATTTT. This sequence encodes CASYRTGTAFGNTIYF.

The CDR3 nucleotides are TGTGCCAGCAGTACGGGACAGGGAGTCTATGGCTACACCTTC. Amino acids: CASSTGQGVYGYTF. The chain couples TRBV27 to TRBJ1-2; 9 bases are shared with TRBD1. The CDR3 loop spans 14 amino acids. The V and J ends lost 5 bases and 4 bases, in that order; junction bases with no gene match: 5. Germline V gives CDR1 MNHEY, CDR2 SMNVEV (reference sequence).

The chain combines TRBV4-3 with TRBJ2-7, with D possibly being TRBD1 or TRBD2 (5 bases each). Germline values: CDR1 LGHNA, CDR2 YSLEER. The CDR3 is made up of 15 amino acids. Trimming took off 0 bases at V and 2 bases at J, with 11 bases between the two ends. CDR3 amino acids: CASSQDVGEPYEQYF. The DNA for the CDR3 is TGCGCCAGCAGCCAAGATGTGGGGGAACCCTACGAGCAGTACTTC.

The CDR3 loop reads CASSQDTSGTYNEQFF. The DNA of the CDR3 is TGCGCCAGCAGCCAAGATACTAGCGGCACCTACAATGAGCAGTTCTTC. V gene TRBV4-3 combines with J gene TRBJ2-1, with TRBD2 identical over 8 bases. The CDR3 contains 16 residues. Losses at the gene ends were 0 bases for V and 2 bases for J; bases not matched to a gene: 3. CDR1 and CDR2 (germline): LGHNA, YSLEER.

The chain carries TRBV6-2 or TRBV6-3 and TRBJ1-4; D perhaps matches TRBD1 (5 bases). Trimming left V 2 bases short and J 7 bases short, with 14 bases between. CDR1 is MNHEY, CDR2 SVGEGT, per germline. The CDR3 sequence is 15 residues long. CDR3 DNA sequence: TGTGCCAGCAGTTACAGCGGGCCCGGGGGTGAAAAACTGTTTTTT. This gives the protein CASSYSGPGGEKLFF.

The chain has TRBV18 and TRBJ2-1; perhaps TRBD2 as D (5 bases). V lost 3 bases and J lost 3, with 15 bases in between. Germline V gene data show CDR1 as KGHSH and CDR2 as LQKENI. CDR3 length: 16 amino acids. The CDR3 loop is CASSPPQEDFYNEQFF. DNA of the CDR3: TGTGCCAGCTCACCCCCGCAGGAGGACTTCTACAATGAGCAGTTCTTC.

The V call is TRBV5-4, the J call TRBJ2-1; D is possibly TRBD1 or TRBD2 (6 bases each). Germline V CDR1 and CDR2: SGHNT, YYREEE (reference sequence). The CDR3 extends over 17 amino acids. Trimming took off 4 bases at V and 0 bases at J, with 17 bases between the two ends. CDR3 sequence reads: CASSGGGRGGSYNEQFF. In DNA, the CDR3 is TGTGCCAGCAGCGGTGGGGGGCGGGGAGGCTCCTACAATGAGCAGTTCTTC.

This clone is medium-sized in the sample. The CDR3 spells CASSNRESTEAFF. The CDR3 nucleotides are TGTGCCAGCAGTAACAGGGAGTCCACTGAAGCTTTCTTT. This chain connects TRBV6-5 to TRBJ1-1, with D tentatively TRBD1 (6 bases). The CDR3 sequence is 13 residues long. Germline CDR1 is MNHEY and CDR2 is SVGAGI. V lost 5 bases and J lost 4, with 11 bases in between.

Concerning this clone: The germline gene is not matched at one end of the junction; a read error may be the cause. The J gene is TRBJ1-1, the V gene TRBV18; 8 bases match TRBD1. The CDR3 loop spans 13 amino acids. The germline CDR1 and CDR2 sequences are KGHSH and LQKENI. The CDR3: CASSPQGGTEAFF. CDR3 DNA: TGTGCCAGCTCGCCACAGGGGGGAACTGAAGCTTTCTTT.

The rearrangement links TRBV9 to TRBJ2-3; 10 bases are a match to TRBD2. V lost 0 bases to trimming and J lost 6 bases; unmatched junction nucleotides: 4. The length of the CDR3 is 15 residues. The germline V gene has CDR1 SGDLS and CDR2 YYNGEE. The CDR3 DNA is TGTGCCAGCAGCGTAGCGAGCGGGGGGGAGGATACGCAGTATTTT. Amino acid sequence: CASSVASGGEDTQYF.

Regarding this clone: This sample includes further DNA sequences coding for the same CDR3. The rearrangement joins TRBV18 to TRBJ2-3; the D gene is possibly TRBD2 (6 bases). The CDR3 runs 13 residues. The V and J ends lost 3 bases and 4 bases respectively, with 8 bases between them. Germline assignment: CDR1 KGHSH and CDR2 LQKENI. CDR3 DNA: TGTGCCAGCTCACCGGGGGGAGCAGATACGCAGTATTTT. Encoded protein: CASSPGGADTQYF.

This chain links TRBV3-1 (or the pseudogene TRBV3-2) with TRBJ2-1, with a weak D call TRBD1 (6 bases). The CDR3 covers 16 residues. Germline V CDR1 and CDR2: LGHDT, YNNKEL (reference sequence). Trimming took off 3 bases at V and 2 bases at J, with 14 bases between the two ends. The CDR3, as DNA: TGTGCCAGCAGCCACAAAGGGGGACAAACCTACAATGAGCAGTTCTTC. Translated, it gives CASSHKGGQTYNEQFF.

This clone was observed once. The chain links TRBV11-1 to TRBJ2-1; TRBD2 matches 15 bases. CDR1 is SGHAT, CDR2 FQDESV, per germline (reference sequence). This CDR3 region has 16 residues. J lost 12 bases, V lost 5 bases, and 11 bases had no gene match. The CDR3 spells CASSEGWTSGRVGQFF. In DNA, the CDR3 is TGTGCCAGCAGCGAGGGTTGGACTAGCGGGAGGGTTGGGCAGTTCTTC.

Concerning this clone itself: Compared with germline, one end of the junction differs, possibly owing to a read error. This chain connects TRBV4-3 to TRBJ2-3; D uncertain. The CDR3 is 15 amino acids. Germline V CDR1 and CDR2: LGHNA, YSLEER. This CDR3 is CASSKDWSSTDTQYF. The DNA for the CDR3 is TGCGCCAGCAGCAAAGACTGGTCTAGCACAGATACGCAGTATTTT.

The gene calls are TRBV11-1 and TRBJ2-7, with D maybe TRBD2 (5 bases). CDR1 and CDR2 (germline): SGHAT, FQDESV (reference sequence). CDR3 length: 15 residues. V gave up 7 bases and J gave up 0 bases, with 16 bases separating them. The CDR3 DNA follows: TGTGCCAGCACCAAAGAGGGTGGGATCTCCTACGAGCAGTACTTC. Translated, it gives CASTKEGGISYEQYF.

The chain employs TRBV4-1 and TRBJ1-2; D might be TRBD1 (5 bases). The V gene lost 4 bases and the J gene lost 6 bases, with 21 bases spanning the gap. The germline V gene encodes CDR1 MGHRA and CDR2 YSYEKL. The CDR3 is made up of 16 amino acids. CDR3 protein: CASSLKGTTAGDGYTF. The CDR3 DNA reads as TGCGCCAGCAGCCTCAAAGGGACCACTGCGGGGGATGGCTACACCTTC.

The chain joins TRBV2 to TRBJ2-3, with 9 nucleotides matching TRBD2. Germline CDR1 SNHLY, CDR2 FYNNEI. There are 15 residues in the CDR3. CDR3 DNA: TGTGCTTGCTTTTTAGCGGGAGCTATTGCAGATACGCAGTATTTT. This sequence encodes CACFLAGAIADTQYF.

The CDR3 sequence is CASSNRPMNTEAFF. The DNA of the CDR3 is TGTGCCAGCAGTAACAGGCCTATGAACACTGAAGCTTTCTTT. The gene calls are TRBV6-2 or TRBV6-3 and TRBJ1-1, with a possible D match to TRBD1 (5 bases). Germline V gene lookup returns CDR1 MNHEY and CDR2 SVGEGT. V was cut by 5 bases and J by 0 bases, with 10 bases left in between. The CDR3 totals 14 residues.